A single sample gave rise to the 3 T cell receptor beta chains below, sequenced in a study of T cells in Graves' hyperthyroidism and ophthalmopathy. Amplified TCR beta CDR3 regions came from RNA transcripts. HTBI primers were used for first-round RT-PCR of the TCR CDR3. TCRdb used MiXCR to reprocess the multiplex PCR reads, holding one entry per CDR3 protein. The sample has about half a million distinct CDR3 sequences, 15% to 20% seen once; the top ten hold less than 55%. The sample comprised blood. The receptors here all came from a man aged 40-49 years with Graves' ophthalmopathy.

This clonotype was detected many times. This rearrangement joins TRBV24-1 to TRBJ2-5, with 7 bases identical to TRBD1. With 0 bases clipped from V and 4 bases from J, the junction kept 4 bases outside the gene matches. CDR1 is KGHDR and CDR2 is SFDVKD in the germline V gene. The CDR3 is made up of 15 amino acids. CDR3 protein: CATSDLKGAGETQYF. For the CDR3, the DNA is TGTGCCACCAGTGATTTGAAGGGGGCAGGAGAGACCCAGTACTTC.

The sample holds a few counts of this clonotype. The CDR3 DNA reads as TGTGCCAGCAGTTTACCCCAGGTTACCGGGGAGCTGTTTTTT. Its protein product is CASSLPQVTGELFF. V usage is TRBV28 and J usage is TRBJ2-2; D not resolved. CDR3 length: 14 residues. The ends were cut back, 2 bases at V and 5 bases at J, with 9 bases in the middle. Germline assignment: CDR1 MDHEN and CDR2 SYDVKM.

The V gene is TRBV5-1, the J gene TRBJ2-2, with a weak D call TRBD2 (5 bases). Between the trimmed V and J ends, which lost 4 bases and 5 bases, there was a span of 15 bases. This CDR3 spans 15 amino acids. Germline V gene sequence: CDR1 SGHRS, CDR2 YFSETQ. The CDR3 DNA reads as TGCGCCAGCAGCGCCGGGATACGAGGAACCGGGGAGCTGTTTTTT. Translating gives CASSAGIRGTGELFF.